This T cell receptor (beta chain) stems from a study of blood T cells in healthy people across ages. General study findings and limits: The recorded TCR beta diversity per million T cells decreased in a roughly linear manner with age.

Germline loops: CDR1 MNHNS, CDR2 SASEGT. The CDR3 is made up of 15 amino acids. This clonotype was detected a few times. Its antigen is still unknown. A sample-barcoded 5' primer and a J-beta primer mix were used in a second PCR of roughly 7 to 12 cycles. TCRdb reanalysed the 5' RACE reads using MiXCR and keeps one entry per CDR3 protein. Among roughly 1 million distinct CDR3 sequences listed, 20% to 25% were seen once. Separately, the same data were catalogued under a study of T cells of mothers and their children. That source reports: The whole RNA yield was converted to cDNA, around 1.4 ug per 15 ul. Reads obtained per mother exceeded 8.5 million TCR beta CDR3 reads, with 3 million to 3.5 million obtained per child.

This sequence joins TRBV6-1 and TRBJ2-5, with D unresolved. The J call could be wrong; TRBJ2-7 is a better fit for the DNA end. The material sequenced was blood. The receptor's source is a girl aged 2 to 10 in good health. CDR3 region: CASSEGSLASYEQYF. As DNA, the CDR3 is TGTGCCAGCAGTGAAGGCAGTTTGGCGTCCTACGAGCAGTACTTC.